This TCR beta chain was identified in a study of blood T cell repertoires in COVID-19. Across the study: The study drew acute and convalescent COVID-19 samples from the United States, Italy and Spain. T cells, B-cell-depleted T cells, or PBMCs provided the cDNA or gDNA that served as material.

In the source study's methods: It was from reference gene primer amplification that nucleated cell counts were estimated. The assay was immunoSEQ multiplex PCR, and TCRdb's table has in-frame clones only and misses some. The V and J calls and the clone size are those of that table, but D and trimming were determined from the DNA. The table shows about 68,000 clones, with about 86% occurring only once. This clonotype originated in a man aged 45-65 years with acute or convalescent COVID-19. Sequenced material: peripheral blood.

CDR3 DNA sequence: TGTGCCAGCAGCTTAAGAGGGGGAGCGGGAAACACCATATATTTT. As protein: CASSLRGGAGNTIYF. The chain couples TRBV5-8 to TRBJ1-3; perhaps TRBD1 as D (6 bases). The germline V gene has CDR1 SGHTS and CDR2 YDEGEE. The CDR3 contains 15 residues. Trimming pared 2 bases from V and 4 bases from J, leaving 13 bases between. The full variable domain, rest sourced from reference TRBV5-8 and TRBJ1-3, is EAGVTQSPTHLIKTRGQQATLRCSPISGHTSVYWYQQALGLGLQFLLWYDEGEERNRGNFPPRFSGRQFPNYSSELNVNALELEDSALYLCASSLRGGAGNTIYFGEGSWLTVV.